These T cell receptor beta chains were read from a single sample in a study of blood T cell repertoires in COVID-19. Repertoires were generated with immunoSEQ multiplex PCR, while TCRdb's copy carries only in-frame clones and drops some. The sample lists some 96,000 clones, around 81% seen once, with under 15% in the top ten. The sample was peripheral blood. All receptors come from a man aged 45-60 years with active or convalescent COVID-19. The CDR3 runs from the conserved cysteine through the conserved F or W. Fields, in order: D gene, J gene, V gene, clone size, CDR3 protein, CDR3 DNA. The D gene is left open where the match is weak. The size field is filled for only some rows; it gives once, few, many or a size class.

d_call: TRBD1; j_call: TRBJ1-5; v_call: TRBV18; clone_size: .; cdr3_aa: CASSPGQGNQPQHF; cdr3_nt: TGTGCCAGCTCACCGGGACAGGGGAATCAGCCCCAGCATTTT
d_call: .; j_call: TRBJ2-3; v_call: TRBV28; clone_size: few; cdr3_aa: CASSPAGLVDTQYF; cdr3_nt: TGTGCCAGCAGTCCCGCAGGATTGGTAGATACGCAGTATTTT
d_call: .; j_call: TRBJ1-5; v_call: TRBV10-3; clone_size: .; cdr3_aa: CAISEGAGNQPQHF; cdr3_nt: TGTGCCATCAGTGAAGGGGCAGGGAATCAGCCCCAGCATTTT
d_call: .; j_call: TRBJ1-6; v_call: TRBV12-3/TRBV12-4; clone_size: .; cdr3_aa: CASSLVSDSPLHF; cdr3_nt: TGTGCCAGCAGTTTAGTTTCCGATTCACCCCTCCACTTT
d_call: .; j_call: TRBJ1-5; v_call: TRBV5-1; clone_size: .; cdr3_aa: CASSFEGGSNQPQHF; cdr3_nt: TGCGCCAGCAGCTTCGAAGGAGGAAGCAATCAGCCCCAGCATTTT
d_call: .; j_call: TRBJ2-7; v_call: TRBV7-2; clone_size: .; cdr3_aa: CASSLVMADSSSYEQYF; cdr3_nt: TGTGCCAGCAGCTTAGTCATGGCGGACTCGAGCTCCTACGAGCAGTACTTC
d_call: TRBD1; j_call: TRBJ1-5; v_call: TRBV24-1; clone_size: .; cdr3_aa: CATSESTGGWQPQHF; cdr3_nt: TGTGCCACCAGTGAATCCACAGGGGGCTGGCAGCCCCAGCATTTT
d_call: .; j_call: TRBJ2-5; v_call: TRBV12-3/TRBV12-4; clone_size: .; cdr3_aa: CASRVRETQYF; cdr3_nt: TGTGCCAGCCGAGTTAGAGAGACCCAGTACTTC
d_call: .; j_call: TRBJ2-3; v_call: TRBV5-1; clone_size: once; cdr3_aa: CASSPGAVSSTDTQYF; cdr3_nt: TGCGCCAGCAGCCCCGGCGCGGTCTCTAGCACAGATACGCAGTATTTT
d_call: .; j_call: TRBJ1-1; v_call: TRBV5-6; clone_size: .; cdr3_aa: CASSLDAENTEAFF; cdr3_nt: TGTGCCAGCAGCTTGGACGCGGAAAACACTGAAGCTTTCTTT
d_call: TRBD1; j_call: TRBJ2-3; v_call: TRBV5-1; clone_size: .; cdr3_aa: CASSLDRGLATDTQYF; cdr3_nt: TGCGCCAGCAGCCTTGACAGGGGGCTAGCTACAGATACGCAGTATTTT
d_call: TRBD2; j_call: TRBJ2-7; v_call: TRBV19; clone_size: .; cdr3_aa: CASQSLAGGDYEQYF; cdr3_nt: TGTGCCAGCCAATCATTAGCGGGAGGAGATTACGAGCAGTACTTC
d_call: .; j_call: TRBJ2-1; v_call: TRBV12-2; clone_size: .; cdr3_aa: CASRLTGTSGRNEQFF; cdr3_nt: TGTGCAAGTCGCTTAACGGGGACTAGCGGGAGGAATGAGCAGTTCTTC
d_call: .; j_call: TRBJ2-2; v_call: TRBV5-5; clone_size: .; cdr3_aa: CASSPQWGANTGELFF; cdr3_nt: TGTGCCAGCAGCCCCCAGTGGGGGGCGAACACCGGGGAGCTGTTTTTT
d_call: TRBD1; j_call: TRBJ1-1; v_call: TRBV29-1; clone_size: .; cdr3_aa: CSVVVYTGTVNTEAFF; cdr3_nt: TGCAGCGTTGTGGTTTACACCGGGACAGTGAACACTGAAGCTTTCTTT
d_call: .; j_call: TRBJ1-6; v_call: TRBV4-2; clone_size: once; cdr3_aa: CASSPGSAEFNSPLHF; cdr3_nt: TGTGCCAGCAGCCCAGGTTCGGCAGAGTTCAATTCACCCCTCCACTTT
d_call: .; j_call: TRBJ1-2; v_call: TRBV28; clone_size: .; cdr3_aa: CASRGGGYYGYTF; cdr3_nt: TGTGCCAGCAGGGGAGGGGGGTACTATGGCTACACCTTC
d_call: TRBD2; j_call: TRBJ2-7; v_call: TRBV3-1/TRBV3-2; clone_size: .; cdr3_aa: CASSQAWEGPYEQYF; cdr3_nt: TGTGCCAGCAGCCAAGCGTGGGAGGGTCCCTACGAGCAGTACTTC
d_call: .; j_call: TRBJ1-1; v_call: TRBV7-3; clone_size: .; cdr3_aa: CASSLQGFTEAFF; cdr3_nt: TGTGCCAGCAGCTTACAGGGTTTCACTGAAGCTTTCTTT
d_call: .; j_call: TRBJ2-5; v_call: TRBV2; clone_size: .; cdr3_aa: CASSVEMRETQYF; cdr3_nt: TGTGCCAGCAGTGTCGAAATGCGGGAGACCCAGTACTTC
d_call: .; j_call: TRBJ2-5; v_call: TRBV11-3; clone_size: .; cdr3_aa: CASSTHQETQYF; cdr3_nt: TGTGCCAGCAGCACACACCAAGAGACCCAGTACTTC
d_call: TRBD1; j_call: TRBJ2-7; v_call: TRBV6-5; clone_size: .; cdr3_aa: CASSYRDRGWYEQYF; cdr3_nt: TGTGCCAGCAGTTACCGGGACAGGGGGTGGTACGAGCAGTACTTC
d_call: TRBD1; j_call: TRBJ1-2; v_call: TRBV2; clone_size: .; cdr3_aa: CASSGSGQLVSGYTF; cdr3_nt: TGTGCCAGCAGCGGATCGGGACAGCTCGTCTCTGGCTACACCTTC
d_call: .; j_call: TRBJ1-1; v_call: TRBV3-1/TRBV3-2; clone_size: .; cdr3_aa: CASSQGLMDTEAFF; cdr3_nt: TGTGCCAGCAGCCAGGGGCTAATGGACACTGAAGCTTTCTTT
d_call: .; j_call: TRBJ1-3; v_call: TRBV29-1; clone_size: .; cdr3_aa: CSVADRFSGNTIYF; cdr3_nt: TGCAGCGTGGCCGACAGGTTCTCTGGAAACACCATATATTTT
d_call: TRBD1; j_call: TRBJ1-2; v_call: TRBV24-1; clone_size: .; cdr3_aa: CATSRKQGGGYTF; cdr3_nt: TGTGCCACCAGTAGGAAACAGGGGGGTGGCTACACCTTC
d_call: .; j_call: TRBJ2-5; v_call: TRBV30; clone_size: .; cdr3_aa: CAWSVQGPGLAQYF; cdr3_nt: TGTGCCTGGAGTGTACAGGGTCCGGGGCTGGCCCAGTACTTC
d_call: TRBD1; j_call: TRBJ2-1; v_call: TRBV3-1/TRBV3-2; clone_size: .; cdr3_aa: CASSQAGGTGNEQFF; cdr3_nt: TGTGCCAGCAGCCAAGCAGGGGGCACCGGCAATGAGCAGTTCTTC
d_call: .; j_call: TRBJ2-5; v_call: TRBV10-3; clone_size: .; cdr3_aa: CAIRGGLSGDQETQYF; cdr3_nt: TGTGCCATCAGAGGGGGCCTTAGCGGGGACCAAGAGACCCAGTACTTC
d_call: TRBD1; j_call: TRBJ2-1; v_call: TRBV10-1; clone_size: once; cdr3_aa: CASSGSQGAHYNEQFF; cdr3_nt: TGCGCCAGCAGTGGCTCACAGGGGGCACACTACAATGAGCAGTTCTTC
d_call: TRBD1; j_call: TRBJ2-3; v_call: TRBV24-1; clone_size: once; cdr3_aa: CATSDPGQGARGTDTQYF; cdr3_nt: TGTGCCACCAGTGACCCTGGACAGGGGGCGCGGGGCACAGATACGCAGTATTTT
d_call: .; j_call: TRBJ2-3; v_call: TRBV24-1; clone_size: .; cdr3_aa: CATSDSGSQADTQYF; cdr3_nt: TGTGCCACCAGTGATTCCGGATCTCAGGCAGATACGCAGTATTTT
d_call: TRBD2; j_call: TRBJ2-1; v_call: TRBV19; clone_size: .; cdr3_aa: CASSMWWREGPNEQFF; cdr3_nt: TGTGCCAGTAGTATGTGGTGGCGGGAGGGCCCCAATGAGCAGTTCTTC
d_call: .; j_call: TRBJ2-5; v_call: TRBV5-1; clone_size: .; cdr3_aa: CASSHASARETQYF; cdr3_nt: TGCGCCAGCAGCCACGCTAGCGCCAGGGAGACCCAGTACTTC
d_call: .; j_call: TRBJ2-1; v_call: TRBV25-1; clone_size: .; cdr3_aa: CASSELGGKGYNEQFF; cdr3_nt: TGTGCCAGCAGTGAATTGGGCGGGAAAGGGTACAATGAGCAGTTCTTC
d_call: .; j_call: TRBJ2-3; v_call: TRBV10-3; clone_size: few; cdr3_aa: CAISVGQTGKTDTQYF; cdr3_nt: TGTGCCATCAGTGTAGGGCAGACGGGGAAAACAGATACGCAGTATTTT
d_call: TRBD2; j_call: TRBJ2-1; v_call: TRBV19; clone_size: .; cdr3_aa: CASRGFAGGSYNEQFF; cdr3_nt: TGTGCCAGTAGGGGGTTTGCGGGAGGATCCTACAATGAGCAGTTCTTC
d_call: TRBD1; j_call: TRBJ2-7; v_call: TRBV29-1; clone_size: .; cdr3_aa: CSGRLTGVDEQYF; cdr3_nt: TGCAGCGGACGACTGACAGGGGTGGACGAGCAGTACTTC
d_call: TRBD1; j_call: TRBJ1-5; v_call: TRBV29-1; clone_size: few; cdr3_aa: CSVRTGEGQPQHF; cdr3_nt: TGCAGCGTTCGGACAGGGGAAGGTCAGCCCCAGCATTTT
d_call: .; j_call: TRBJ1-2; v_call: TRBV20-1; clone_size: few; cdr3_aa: CSASGRQGGGYTF; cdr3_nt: TGCAGTGCTAGTGGTCGTCAGGGAGGTGGCTACACCTTC
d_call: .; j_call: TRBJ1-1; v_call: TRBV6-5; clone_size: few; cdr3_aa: CASSLAGFTEAFF; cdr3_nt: TGTGCCAGCAGTTTAGCAGGGTTTACTGAAGCTTTCTTT